This entry describes one T cell receptor beta chain. The data belong to a study of shared clonotypes between healthy human individuals. In germline, CDR1 is SGHNT, CDR2 YYREEE (reference sequence). Trimming removed 0 bases from V and 1 base from J; junction bases left unmatched: 3. The CDR3 is 15 amino acids. The naive CD8 fraction comprised CD45RO-negative cells positively selected for CCR7 and excluded terminally differentiated effector memory CD45RA+ cells. Donors, without exception, were Caucasian adults residing in Nashville, Tennessee. Generated by immunoSEQ multiplex PCR, the TCRdb table keeps only in-frame clones and is missing some. This sample has more than 2 million clones, with 93% found just once.

V usage is TRBV5-4 and J usage is TRBJ1-1; TRBD1 aligns across 7 bases. Sequencing was carried out using naive CD8+ T cells from PBMCs. This sequence was found in a man aged 18 to 29 in good health. Some clones in this sample may be carry-over from other donors' samples. The CDR3 is CASSLASGGNTEAFF. In DNA, the CDR3 is TGTGCCAGCAGCTTGGCTTCAGGGGGGAACACTGAAGCTTTCTTT.